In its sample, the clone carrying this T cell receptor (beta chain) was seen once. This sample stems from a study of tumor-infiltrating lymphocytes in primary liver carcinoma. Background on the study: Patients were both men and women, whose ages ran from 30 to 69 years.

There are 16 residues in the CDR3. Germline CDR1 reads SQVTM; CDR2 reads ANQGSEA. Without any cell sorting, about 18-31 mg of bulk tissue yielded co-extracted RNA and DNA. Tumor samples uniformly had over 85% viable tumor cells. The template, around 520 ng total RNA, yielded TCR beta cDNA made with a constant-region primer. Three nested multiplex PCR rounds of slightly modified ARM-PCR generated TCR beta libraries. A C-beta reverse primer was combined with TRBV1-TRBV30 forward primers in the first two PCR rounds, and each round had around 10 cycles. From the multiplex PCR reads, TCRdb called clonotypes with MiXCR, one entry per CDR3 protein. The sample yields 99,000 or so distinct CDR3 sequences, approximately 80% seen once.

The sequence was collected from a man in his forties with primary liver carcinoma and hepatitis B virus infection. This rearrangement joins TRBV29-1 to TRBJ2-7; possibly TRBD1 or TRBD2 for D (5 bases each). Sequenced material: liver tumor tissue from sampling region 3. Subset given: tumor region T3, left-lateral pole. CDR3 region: CDAMTSGTGTPYEQYF. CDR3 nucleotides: TGCGACGCTATGACATCTGGGACCGGCACTCCCTACGAGCAGTACTTC.